The source of this TCR beta chain is a study of blood T cell repertoires in COVID-19. For the study at large: The United States, Italy and Spain provided the acute and convalescent COVID-19 samples. From T cells, B-cell-depleted T cells, or PBMCs came the material, which was cDNA or gDNA.

As handled by the study authors: Nucleated cell counts were estimated from reference gene primer amplification. Repertoires were generated with immunoSEQ multiplex PCR, while TCRdb's copy carries only in-frame clones and drops some. V and J calls and clone size are copied from that table; D and trimming were computed from the DNA. The sample consists of hundreds of thousands of clones, 81% of them appearing once. The CDR3 is 12 amino acids. CDR1 and CDR2 from the germline V gene are SGHTA and FQGNSA. V dropped 1 base and J dropped 10 bases, with 5 bases sitting between them. Seattle-derived patients entered the study during active infection and were followed longitudinally.

The V and J genes are TRBV7-2 and TRBJ1-6; the D is unclear. The clonotype was recovered from a woman of 80 years or more with COVID-19, enrolled during active disease. Sequencing was performed on peripheral blood. The CDR3 region has the DNA TGTGCCAGCAGCTTAGTGCGATCACCCCTCCACTTT. Translating gives CASSLVRSPLHF.